These T cell receptor beta chains were read from a single sample in a study of T cells after yellow fever vaccination. TCRdb called the 5' RACE reads again in MiXCR, with one record for every CDR3 protein. This sample has roughly 120,000 distinct CDR3 sequences, with approximately 8.4% found just once. The sequencing used CD8+ T cells sorted from PBMCs, collected 45 days after the yellow fever booster vaccination. The source is a man between 25 and 39 years old who received the YFV17D yellow fever vaccine. Both conserved end residues are part of each CDR3. The size field is filled for only some rows; it gives once, few, many or a size class.

CDR3: CASSRGTESYEQYF
size: few
V: TRBV5-1
J: TRBJ2-7

CDR3: CASSAGTSGYEQYF
size: many
V: TRBV9
J: TRBJ2-7

CDR3: CSVGPPGGRDTDTQYF
size: many
V: TRBV29-1
J: TRBJ2-3

CDR3: CASNRMGSYEQYF
size: many
V: TRBV11-1
J: TRBJ2-7

CDR3: CASSGIARTDTQYF
size: .
V: TRBV10-2
J: TRBJ2-3

CDR3: CASSLLAGSIGELFF
size: many
V: TRBV11-2
J: TRBJ2-2

CDR3: CASSGLGSEQFF
size: many
V: TRBV11-2
J: TRBJ2-1

CDR3: CASSTASTDTQYF
size: many
V: TRBV12-3/TRBV12-4
J: TRBJ2-3

CDR3: CASSLWDSPTYNEQFF
size: many
V: TRBV12-3/TRBV12-4
J: TRBJ2-1

CDR3: CASSLKGEYAETQYF
size: many
V: TRBV5-6
J: TRBJ2-5

CDR3: CASSLVAYEQYF
size: many
V: TRBV7-9
J: TRBJ2-7

CDR3: CASSLREGTYNEQFF
size: .
V: TRBV4-2
J: TRBJ2-1

CDR3: CASSLVDRAEDTQYF
size: many
V: TRBV7-9
J: TRBJ2-3

CDR3: CASSLSILPTVSETQYF
size: few
V: TRBV12-3/TRBV12-4
J: TRBJ2-5

CDR3: CASSPGLHEQYF
size: many
V: TRBV12-3/TRBV12-4
J: TRBJ2-7

CDR3: CASSLGTGAMGQPQHF
size: many
V: TRBV12-3/TRBV12-4
J: TRBJ1-5

CDR3: CASSFGGEGETQYF
size: many
V: TRBV27
J: TRBJ2-5

CDR3: CASSRTGDDTEAFF
size: .
V: TRBV4-3
J: TRBJ1-1

CDR3: CASSETAPLYF
size: many
V: TRBV6-1
J: TRBJ2-7

CDR3: CASSLGAGAVEQFF
size: .
V: TRBV7-2
J: TRBJ2-1

CDR3: CASAAHTGELFF
size: many
V: TRBV12-3/TRBV12-4
J: TRBJ2-2

CDR3: CSAGPSPGQAQETQYF
size: many
V: TRBV20-1
J: TRBJ2-5

CDR3: CASGGGTSSYNEQFF
size: many
V: TRBV6-1
J: TRBJ2-1

CDR3: CASSLDLGATYEQYF
size: few
V: TRBV11-2
J: TRBJ2-7

CDR3: CASREGQGSTDTQYF
size: .
V: TRBV5-4
J: TRBJ2-3

CDR3: CASSAGTLEAFF
size: many
V: TRBV18
J: TRBJ1-1

CDR3: CASTNWGVAQETQYF
size: .
V: TRBV6-2/TRBV6-3
J: TRBJ2-5

CDR3: CASSLNVAGGIDEQFF
size: few
V: TRBV7-3
J: TRBJ2-1

CDR3: CASTKTGASEDTEAFF
size: many
V: TRBV5-1
J: TRBJ1-1

CDR3: CASSSQGAANYGYTF
size: many
V: TRBV5-1
J: TRBJ1-2

CDR3: CASSVETGELFF
size: many
V: TRBV10-2
J: TRBJ2-2

CDR3: CASSEFASPQTPYEQYF
size: medium-sized
V: TRBV2
J: TRBJ2-7